Presented here are 31 T cell receptor beta chains from one specimen sequenced in a study of T cells after posttransplantation cyclophosphamide. Clones were read by immunoSEQ multiplex PCR, and TCRdb kept only the in-frame ones, dropping some. Of tens of thousands of clones in the sample, roughly nine tenths are singletons; the top ten hold around 3.2%. Sequencing was carried out using PBMCs. All receptors come from a woman in her 50s in good health and a related stem cell transplant donor.

This clone was found once. The CDR3 nucleotides are TGTGCCAGCAGTTTTATAGGGGGCGCGAACACTGAAGCTTTCTTT. Translation: CASSFIGGANTEAFF. The chain links TRBV28 to TRBJ1-1, with 7 bases aligning to TRBD1. V shed 3 bases, J shed 1 base, and the junction held 5 bases outside the gene matches. CDR1 is MDHEN, CDR2 SYDVKM, per germline. This CDR3 has 15 residues. Variable domain in full (rest from reference TRBV28 and TRBJ1-1): DVKVTQSSRYLVKRTGEKVFLECVQDMDHENMFWYRQDPGLGLRLIYFSYDVKMKEKGDIPEGYSVSREKKERFSLILESASTNQTSMYLCASSFIGGANTEAFFGQGTRLTVV.

The chain carries TRBV15 and TRBJ2-5; D gene unclear. V was shortened by 1 base and J by 1 base, with 7 bases between the two germline ends. CDR1 LNHNV and CDR2 YYDKDF come from the germline V gene (reference sequence). This CDR3 is 14 amino acids long. This CDR3 is CATSRVGSQETQYF. As DNA, the CDR3 is TGTGCCACCAGCAGAGTGGGCAGCCAAGAGACCCAGTACTTC. The whole variable domain, remainder taken from reference TRBV15 and TRBJ2-5, is DAMVIQNPRYQVTQFGKPVTLSCSQTLNHNVMYWYQQKSSQAPKLLFHYYDKDFNNEADTPDNFQSRRPNTSFCFLDIRSPGLGDTAMYLCATSRVGSQETQYFGPGTRLLVL.

The chain joins TRBV5-1 to TRBJ1-1; no definite D call. CDR1 is SGHRS, CDR2 YFSETQ, per germline. Trimming removed 0 bases from V and 1 base from J, with 4 bases in between. The CDR3 totals 13 residues. CDR3 sequence: CASSLEQNTEAFF. In nucleotides, the CDR3 is TGCGCCAGCAGCTTGGAACAGAACACTGAAGCTTTCTTT.

V gene TRBV10-2 combines with J gene TRBJ2-7; the match to TRBD2 covers 12 bases. The CDR3 is 17 amino acids. V was clipped by 3 bases and J by 0 bases; unmatched bases: 6. Germline-derived CDR1 and CDR2 are WSHSY and SAAADI. This chain's CDR3 is CASSDGLAGLGSYEQYF. CDR3 in DNA: TGCGCCAGCAGTGATGGACTAGCGGGACTGGGCTCCTACGAGCAGTACTTC.

The chain has TRBV2 and TRBJ2-5, with TRBD1 matching 10 bases. Looked up from germline, CDR1 is SNHLY and CDR2 is FYNNEI. The CDR3 spans 14 residues. This CDR3 is CADTLGDRGETQYF. CDR3 bases: TGTGCAGACACTTTAGGGGACAGGGGAGAGACCCAGTACTTC.

The chain links TRBV7-9 to TRBJ1-4, with D possibly matching TRBD1 (5 bases). V dropped 6 bases and J dropped 8 bases, with 13 bases sitting between them. Per germline, CDR1 SEHNR and CDR2 FQNEAQ (reference sequence). This CDR3 contains 13 residues. CDR3 sequence reads: CASSFPGGEKLFF. In nucleotides, the CDR3 is TGTGCCAGCAGTTTCCCCGGGGGGGAAAAACTGTTTTTT.

The V call is TRBV2, the J call TRBJ2-5, with D maybe TRBD2 (6 bases). The CDR3 contains 13 residues. Trimming pared 4 bases from V and 3 bases from J, leaving 9 bases between. The germline CDR1 and CDR2 sequences are SNHLY and FYNNEI. The CDR3 DNA follows: TGTGCCAGCAGTGGCCCGGGAGAAGAGACCCAGTACTTC. This translates into CASSGPGEETQYF.

The rearrangement uses TRBV6-6 and TRBJ2-2; 7 positions agree with TRBD1. The CDR3 extends over 12 amino acids. Per the germline V gene, CDR1 is MNHNY and CDR2 is SVGAGI (reference sequence). Trimming cost V 7 bases and J 13 bases; bases outside gene matches: 9. The CDR3 DNA sequence: TGTGCCAGCAACCAGGGGGAAACGGGGCTGTTTTTT. Amino acids: CASNQGETGLFF.

J is TRBJ1-2 and V is TRBV5-6; the D gene is possibly TRBD1 (5 bases). Trimming left V 4 bases short and J 4 bases short, with 17 bases between. The germline gives CDR1 SGHDT, CDR2 YYEEEE. This CDR3 comprises 15 residues. The CDR3, as DNA: TGTGCCAGCAGCGCCGTACGGAGGGGTGGCTATGGCTACACCTTC. Translation gives CASSAVRRGGYGYTF.

The chain joins TRBV28 to TRBJ2-1, with 7 positions matching TRBD2. CDR3 length equals 16 residues. Germline trimming cut 5 bases from V and 3 bases from J; bases unmatched to any gene: 10. The V gene's germline CDR1 is MDHEN and CDR2 SYDVKM. As DNA, the CDR3 is TGTGCCAGCAGTCGGGTAAGGCGGGAGCTCTACAATGAGCAGTTCTTC. This translates into CASSRVRRELYNEQFF.

The count of this clone is one. J is TRBJ2-5 and V is TRBV10-1, with TRBD2 identical over 7 bases. CDR1 is WNHNN and CDR2 is SYGVQD in the germline V gene (reference sequence). V was pared by 5 bases and J by 4 bases, with 10 bases of the junction left unmatched. The CDR3 totals 15 residues. The CDR3 DNA reads TGCGCCAGCAGTATCGCAGCGGGGTTATCAGAGACCCAGTACTTC. Its protein is CASSIAAGLSETQYF.

The chain recombines TRBV5-5 with TRBJ1-1, with 7 bases lining up with TRBD1. The V gene end was trimmed by 10 bases and the J gene end by 0 bases; junction bases not matched to a gene: 12. Germline values: CDR1 SGHKS, CDR2 YYEKEE (reference sequence). The CDR3 is 15 residues long. The CDR3 DNA is TGTGCCTCCGAAGGGTCAGGGGGACTGAACACTGAAGCTTTCTTT. Amino acids: CASEGSGGLNTEAFF.

The chain links TRBV20-1 to TRBJ1-2; TRBD1 might be the D (6 bases). CDR3 length: 11 amino acids. Germline values: CDR1 DFQATT, CDR2 SNEGSKA (reference sequence). The V end was cut by 3 bases, the J end by 8 bases, with 10 bases between. The CDR3: CSARGTSGYTF. In nucleotides, the CDR3 is TGCAGTGCTAGGGGGACAAGCGGCTACACCTTC.

This chain links TRBV5-1 with TRBJ1-1; 9 bases agree with TRBD1. The length of the CDR3 is 16 residues. Per germline, CDR1 SGHRS and CDR2 YFSETQ. V lost 0 bases to trimming and J lost 1 base; unmatched junction nucleotides: 4. The CDR3 bases are TGCGCCAGCAGCTTGGTAGGACAGGGGAGGAACACTGAAGCTTTCTTT. Translated: CASSLVGQGRNTEAFF.

V gene TRBV2 combines with J gene TRBJ2-7; D perhaps matches TRBD2 (6 bases). The CDR3 totals 12 residues. Germline V lookup: CDR1 SNHLY, CDR2 FYNNEI. The DNA for the CDR3 is TGTGCACACTCCCCGGAGGGCTACGAGCAGTACTTC. Encoded protein: CAHSPEGYEQYF.

V gene TRBV4-1 combines with J gene TRBJ1-5; D is undetermined. Trimming removed 3 bases from V and 7 bases from J, with 13 bases in between. Germline values: CDR1 MGHRA, CDR2 YSYEKL. The length of the CDR3 is 14 residues. The CDR3 protein is CASSQNGEVQPQHF. CDR3 coding DNA: TGCGCCAGCAGCCAGAACGGGGAGGTGCAGCCCCAGCATTTT.

The CDR3 is CASSLLAGEQETQYF. As DNA, the CDR3 is TGTGCCAGCAGCTTACTAGCGGGGGAACAAGAGACCCAGTACTTC. The chain joins TRBV7-9 to TRBJ2-5, with 10 bases matching TRBD2. Germline V gene data show CDR1 as SEHNR and CDR2 as FQNEAQ (reference sequence). This CDR3 comprises 15 residues. The V and J ends lost 2 bases and 2 bases, in that order; junction bases with no gene match: 2.

This chain joins TRBV5-1 and TRBJ2-7; 9 bases are shared with TRBD1. There are 15 residues in the CDR3. V shed 0 bases and J 4 bases; nucleotides not matched to a gene: 5. CDR1 and CDR2 (germline): SGHRS, YFSETQ. CDR3 coding DNA: TGCGCCAGCAGCTTGGAAGTGGGACAGGGATACGAGCAGTACTTC. As protein: CASSLEVGQGYEQYF.

The J gene is TRBJ1-1, the V gene TRBV30; D ambiguous. V shed 2 bases and J shed 11 bases, with 12 bases lying between them. The length of the CDR3 is 11 residues. Per germline, CDR1 GTSNPN and CDR2 SVGIG (reference sequence). The CDR3 nucleotides read TGTGCCTGGAGTCCCGACTCGGCTGCTTTCTTT. The encoded protein is CAWSPDSAAFF.

The V and J genes are TRBV5-1 and TRBJ1-2; weak D call: TRBD1 (5 bases). CDR3 length: 12 amino acids. The germline V and J ends were trimmed by 3 bases and 5 bases, with 8 bases remaining between them. Germline-derived CDR1 and CDR2 are SGHRS and YFSETQ. The CDR3 protein is CASSYDSYGYTF. The CDR3 DNA follows: TGCGCCAGCAGCTACGACAGTTATGGCTACACCTTC.

V gene TRBV5-6 combines with J gene TRBJ2-7; 8 bases align to TRBD1. This CDR3 comprises 14 residues. Per the germline V gene, CDR1 is SGHDT and CDR2 is YYEEEE. J was trimmed by 0 bases and V by 6 bases; bases with no gene match: 5. In DNA, the CDR3 is TGTGCCAGCAATGTACAGGGGGACTCCTACGAGCAGTACTTC. Translated: CASNVQGDSYEQYF.

This chain joins TRBV5-1 and TRBJ2-7, with 7 bases aligning to TRBD2. The J segment lost 5 bases and the V segment lost 0 bases, leaving 11 bases of the junction unmatched. Germline V gene lookup returns CDR1 SGHRS and CDR2 YFSETQ. This CDR3 has 16 residues. CDR3 nucleotide sequence: TGCGCCAGCAGCTTGGCCTCGGGCGGGAGCCCCCACGAGCAGTACTTC. It is translated as CASSLASGGSPHEQYF.

J is TRBJ2-1 and V is TRBV5-1, with TRBD1 identical over 8 bases. The V gene's germline CDR1 is SGHRS and CDR2 YFSETQ. The CDR3 runs 14 residues. Trimming took 1 base from V and 7 from J; bases not matched to a gene: 4. The CDR3 protein is CASSLIGQGNEQFF. DNA of the CDR3: TGCGCCAGCAGCTTGATCGGACAGGGTAATGAGCAGTTCTTC.

DNA for the CDR3: TGTGCCAGCAGCCAAACTAGCGGGGGGTCCACAGATACGCAGTATTTT. Its translation is CASSQTSGGSTDTQYF. This chain connects TRBV7-9 to TRBJ2-3; 12 nucleotides line up with TRBD2. Trimming took 5 bases from V and 2 from J; bases not matched to a gene: 5. CDR1 and CDR2 from the germline V gene are SEHNR and FQNEAQ (reference sequence). The CDR3 has 16 residues. The full variable domain, in which reference TRBV7-9 and TRBJ2-3 provide the parts outside the CDR3, is DTGVSQNPRHKITKRGQNVTFRCDPISEHNRLYWYRQTLGQGPEFLTYFQNEAQLEKSRLLSDRFSAERPKGSFSTLEIQRTEQGDSAMYLCASSQTSGGSTDTQYFGPGTRLTVL.

V is TRBV27 and J is TRBJ1-6, with 9 bases that match TRBD1. Germline V gene sequence: CDR1 MNHEY, CDR2 SMNVEV (reference sequence). The CDR3 spans 15 residues. V was clipped by 5 bases and J by 7 bases; unmatched bases: 6. CDR3: CASSHPGQGNSPLHF. CDR3 DNA: TGTGCCAGCAGTCACCCCGGACAGGGGAATTCACCCCTCCACTTT.

CDR3 residues: CASSLGGVTEAFF. Written as DNA, the CDR3 is TGCGCCAGCAGCTTAGGAGGGGTAACTGAAGCTTTCTTT. The chain couples TRBV5-1 to TRBJ1-1; possibly TRBD1 for D (5 bases). V lost 2 bases and J lost 5, with 10 bases in between. This CDR3 spans 13 amino acids. In germline, CDR1 is SGHRS, CDR2 YFSETQ.

This sequence joins TRBV6-1 and TRBJ2-3; the match to TRBD2 covers 12 bases. The trim removed 4 bases at V and 5 bases at J, leaving 7 bases unmatched. This CDR3 contains 16 residues. From germline, CDR1 is MNHNS and CDR2 SASEGT. DNA of the CDR3: TGTGCCAGCAGTGGGGGACTAGCGGGTTCAGGAGATACGCAGTATTTT. As protein: CASSGGLAGSGDTQYF.

The genes are TRBV6-1 and TRBJ2-6; 8 nucleotides agree with TRBD1. Losses at the gene ends were 6 bases for V and 3 bases for J; bases not matched to a gene: 1. This CDR3 spans 14 amino acids. Germline V lookup: CDR1 MNHNS, CDR2 SASEGT. CDR3 in DNA: TGTGCCAGCAGCGGACAGGGTGGGGCCAACGTCCTGACTTTC. Encoded protein: CASSGQGGANVLTF.

This clone was found once. The chain has TRBV5-1 and TRBJ2-7, with D possibly TRBD1 on 5 matching bases. V shed 0 bases and J shed 3 bases, with 7 bases lying between them. Germline CDR1 reads SGHRS; CDR2 reads YFSETQ. This CDR3 region has 13 residues. The CDR3 loop is CASSLGQIYEQYF. CDR3 nucleotide sequence: TGCGCCAGCAGCTTGGGACAGATCTACGAGCAGTACTTC.

The chain links TRBV5-1 to TRBJ2-1, with TRBD2 matching over 7 bases. CDR1 is SGHRS and CDR2 is YFSETQ in the germline V gene. The CDR3 totals 16 residues. After removal of 2 bases from V and 4 bases from J, the junction contained 9 bases not matched to a gene. CDR3 nucleotide sequence: TGCGCCAGCAGCTTCCCCTATCTAGCGGAGTACAATGAGCAGTTCTTC. This sequence encodes CASSFPYLAEYNEQFF.

This clone was recorded once. This chain joins TRBV6-5 and TRBJ2-7; 14 nucleotides match TRBD2. Unmatched junction bases numbered 4, after V lost 5 bases and J lost 4 bases. The CDR3 has 15 residues. The germline CDR1 and CDR2 sequences are MNHEY and SVGAGI. The CDR3 region is CASSGTSGSQYEQYF. The CDR3 DNA sequence: TGTGCCAGCAGTGGGACTAGCGGGAGCCAATACGAGCAGTACTTC.